A single sample is the source of the 30 T cell receptor beta chains below, sequenced in a study of CDR3 diversity in severe acne. TCRdb passed the PCR reads through MiXCR, listing each CDR3 protein once. This sample has under 100,000 distinct CDR3 sequences, with 45% to 50% found just once. Material: blood. The receptors derive from a male donor in good health, serving as a control.

The V gene is TRBV28, the J gene TRBJ2-7; D is unresolved. V was pared by 1 base and J by 3 bases, with 4 bases between. Germline-derived CDR1 and CDR2 are MDHEN and SYDVKM. The CDR3 runs to 12 residues. The CDR3 loop is CASSLSGYEQYF. The CDR3 region has the DNA TGTGCCAGCAGTTTATCAGGCTACGAGCAGTACTTC.

This clonotype has only one observation. This chain links TRBV20-1 with TRBJ1-2, with D possibly matching TRBD1 (5 bases). The ends were cut back, 7 bases at V and 0 bases at J, with 21 bases in the middle. Germline V lookup: CDR1 DFQATT, CDR2 SNEGSKA (reference sequence). This CDR3 region has 16 residues. The CDR3 nucleotides read TGCAGTGTTCCGGGAGATGGGACTGTGGCTAACTATGGCTACACCTTC. It specifies CSVPGDGTVANYGYTF.

This clonotype showed up many times. The chain combines TRBV6-1 with TRBJ1-6, with D uncertain. The CDR3 runs to 17 residues. Germline loops: CDR1 MNHNS, CDR2 SASEGT. Trimming pared 3 bases from V and 5 bases from J, leaving 17 bases between. CDR3 loop: CASSDLVRYGDNSPLHF. The CDR3 region has the DNA TGTGCCAGCAGTGACCTCGTCCGTTACGGAGATAATTCACCCCTCCACTTT.

J is TRBJ2-6 and V is TRBV6-5; 7 bases are shared with TRBD1. The CDR3 consists of 14 residues. Germline values: CDR1 MNHEY, CDR2 SVGAGI. V trimming: 10 bases; J trimming: 4 bases; junction bases outside the gene matches: 7. DNA for the CDR3: TGTGCCACCGACAGGGTGATGGGGGCCAACGTCCTGACTTTC. The encoded protein is CATDRVMGANVLTF.

This clonotype showed up many times. The chain has TRBV5-5 and TRBJ2-3; 7 bases match TRBD1. V was clipped by 4 bases and J by 4 bases; unmatched bases: 6. This CDR3 is built from 14 residues. CDR1 is SGHKS and CDR2 is YYEKEE in the germline V gene (reference sequence). DNA for the CDR3: TGTGCCAGCAGCCCGGGGACAGCGGCAGATACGCAGTATTTT. This codes for CASSPGTAADTQYF.

This clonotype was recorded at least ten times. The chain joins TRBV12-3 or TRBV12-4 to TRBJ2-1; perhaps TRBD1 as D (6 bases). The V end was cut by 10 bases, the J end by 4 bases, with 14 bases between. The CDR3 totals 13 residues. For the CDR3, the DNA is TGTGCCACCGCCCCAGGACAGTACAATGAGCAGTTCTTC. It is translated as CATAPGQYNEQFF.

This clonotype was observed a single time. A clone one base away is much larger, so this may be a read error. The chain joins TRBV7-4 to TRBJ2-2; D remains unclear. The CDR3 runs to 15 residues. The V end lost 8 bases, the J end lost 1 base, and 14 bases lay between the germline ends. CDR1 is SGHVT and CDR2 is SQSDAQ in the germline V gene. DNA of the CDR3: TGTGCCAGCGGCCTAGAAAATATGAACACCGGGGAGCTGTTTTTT. Translation gives CASGLENMNTGELFF. Full variable domain (outside the CDR3, taken from reference TRBV7-4 and TRBJ2-2): GAGVSQSPRYKVAKRGRDVALRCDSISGHVTLYWYRQTLGQGSEVLTYSQSDAQRDKSGRPSGRFSAERPERSVSTLKIQRTEQGDSAVYLCASGLENMNTGELFFGEGSRLTVL.

The chain is built from TRBV7-9 and TRBJ1-2, with D perhaps TRBD1 (5 bases). There are 17 residues in the CDR3. Germline-derived CDR1 and CDR2 are SEHNR and FQNEAQ (reference sequence). The V and J ends lost 6 bases and 4 bases respectively, with 24 bases between them. Here the CDR3 reads CASSWRAGGVRSYGYTF. DNA for the CDR3: TGTGCCAGCAGTTGGAGGGCCGGGGGGGTTAGATCCTATGGCTACACCTTC.

This clonotype was recorded a few times. V usage is TRBV7-9 and J usage is TRBJ2-2, with 10 positions matching TRBD1. J was trimmed by 7 bases and V by 4 bases; bases with no gene match: 6. This CDR3 region has 15 residues. CDR1 and CDR2 from the germline V gene are SEHNR and FQNEAQ (reference sequence). The CDR3 DNA is TGTGCCAGCAGCTCGGGACAGGGGTCGATCGGGGAGCTGTTTTTT. Its protein product is CASSSGQGSIGELFF. Complete variable domain (other parts from reference TRBV7-9 and TRBJ2-2): DTGVSQNPRHKITKRGQNVTFRCDPISEHNRLYWYRQTLGQGPEFLTYFQNEAQLEKSRLLSDRFSAERPKGSFSTLEIQRTEQGDSAMYLCASSSGQGSIGELFFGEGSRLTVL.

This chain uses TRBV18 with TRBJ2-2; D is possibly TRBD1 (6 bases). The V end was cut by 2 bases, the J end by 1 base, with 8 bases between. CDR1 is KGHSH and CDR2 is LQKENI in the germline V gene. The CDR3 totals 15 residues. CDR3 region: CASSPNRENTGELFF. The CDR3 region has the DNA TGTGCCAGCTCACCAAACAGGGAGAACACCGGGGAGCTGTTTTTT. Based on the CDR3 plus reference TRBV18 and TRBJ2-2, the full variable domain is NAGVMQNPRHLVRRRGQEARLRCSPMKGHSHVYWYRQLPEEGLKFMVYLQKENIIDESGMPKERFSAEFPKEGPSILRIQQVVRGDSAAYFCASSPNRENTGELFFGEGSRLTVL.

This clonotype was recorded many times. The chain employs TRBV30 and TRBJ2-3; D call uncertain. The V end was cut by 2 bases, the J end by 5 bases, with 8 bases between. The CDR3 runs 12 residues. The germline V gene encodes CDR1 GTSNPN and CDR2 SVGIG (reference sequence). CDR3 DNA sequence: TGTGCCTGGAGTCTAAGTGGAGATACGCAGTATTTT. Translation gives CAWSLSGDTQYF.

Many counts were recorded for this clonotype. J is TRBJ1-1 and V is TRBV29-1; D call uncertain. The CDR3 has 13 residues. Trimming removed 4 bases from V and 1 base from J, with 10 bases in between. Germline lookup yields CDR1 SQVTM and CDR2 ANQGSEA. CDR3 in amino acids: CSVARVENTEAFF. The DNA of the CDR3 is TGCAGCGTTGCCCGGGTGGAGAACACTGAAGCTTTCTTT.

V and J are TRBV7-9 and TRBJ1-6; unclear D gene. The CDR3 runs 13 residues. V was cut by 1 base and J by 8 bases, with 6 bases left in between. Germline V gene data show CDR1 as SEHNR and CDR2 as FQNEAQ (reference sequence). CDR3 sequence reads: CASSLDRYSPLHF. For the CDR3, the DNA is TGTGCCAGCAGCTTAGACAGATATTCACCCCTCCACTTT.

The chain uses TRBV7-8 and TRBJ2-5; no definite D call. The germline V and J ends were trimmed by 5 bases and 4 bases, with 17 bases remaining between them. Germline assignment: CDR1 SGHVS and CDR2 FQNEAQ. The CDR3 has 15 amino acids. The CDR3 sequence is CASSPVYPSTETQYF. The CDR3 DNA follows: TGTGCCAGCAGCCCCGTATATCCCTCGACAGAGACCCAGTACTTC.

The chain combines TRBV20-1 with TRBJ1-4, with D unclear. This CDR3 contains 13 residues. CDR1 DFQATT and CDR2 SNEGSKA come from the germline V gene (reference sequence). The V end was cut by 4 bases, the J end by 10 bases, with 16 bases between. CDR3 bases: TGCAGTGCTAATAGGAGGTACTCTGGAAAACTGTTTTTT. It translates to CSANRRYSGKLFF.

The V and J genes are TRBV28 and TRBJ2-5, with 8 bases matching TRBD2. CDR1 is MDHEN and CDR2 is SYDVKM in the germline V gene. This CDR3 is built from 15 residues. V shed 5 bases, J shed 2 bases, and the junction held 7 bases outside the gene matches. The CDR3 protein is CASSGASGLQETQYF. CDR3 bases: TGTGCCAGCAGTGGAGCTAGCGGGCTTCAAGAGACCCAGTACTTC.

A few counts support this clonotype. This chain uses TRBV5-8 with TRBJ1-4, with D unresolved. Germline-derived CDR1 and CDR2 are SGHTS and YDEGEE. This CDR3 is built from 14 residues. Trimming cost V 4 bases and J 8 bases, with 15 bases left between them. CDR3: CASSLSRAAEKLFF. CDR3 in DNA: TGTGCCAGCAGCCTCAGTAGGGCCGCGGAAAAACTGTTTTTT.

The chain recombines TRBV12-3 or TRBV12-4 with TRBJ1-2; D gene uncertain. Between the trimmed V and J ends, which lost 0 bases and 4 bases, there was a span of 6 bases. There are 13 residues in the CDR3. CDR3 amino acids: CASSLAQSYGYTF. In DNA, the CDR3 is TGTGCCAGCAGTTTAGCCCAGTCCTATGGCTACACCTTC.

This clonotype has at least ten counts. The chain joins TRBV4-1 to TRBJ2-1; TRBD2 might be the D (6 bases). Per germline, CDR1 MGHRA and CDR2 YSYEKL. The CDR3 runs 15 residues. Trimming removed 4 bases from V and 7 bases from J, with 17 bases in between. In DNA, the CDR3 is TGCGCCAGCAGCCGTCGGGACTGGCTAGGTAATGAGCAGTTCTTC. Residues: CASSRRDWLGNEQFF.

This clonotype was found many times. This chain joins TRBV11-2 and TRBJ2-3; D remains unclear. V was shortened by 1 base and J by 6 bases, with 8 bases between the two germline ends. Germline V gene data show CDR1 as SGHAT and CDR2 as FQNNGV. This CDR3 is 13 amino acids long. This CDR3 is CASSLVDWDTQYF. The CDR3, as DNA: TGTGCCAGCAGCTTAGTAGACTGGGATACGCAGTATTTT.

This clonotype has a count of ten or more. The rearrangement links TRBV9 to TRBJ2-2; 10 bases line up with TRBD2. V lost 2 bases to trimming and J lost 7 bases; unmatched junction nucleotides: 8. Per germline, CDR1 SGDLS and CDR2 YYNGEE. The CDR3 runs 16 residues. The CDR3 bases are TGTGCCAGCAGCGTGGGATTAGCGGGAGGCGACGGGGAGCTGTTTTTT. Protein sequence: CASSVGLAGGDGELFF.

The V gene is TRBV5-1, the J gene TRBJ2-7; the D gene is possibly TRBD2 (5 bases). Germline V gene sequence: CDR1 SGHRS, CDR2 YFSETQ. This CDR3 is built from 13 residues. Trimming took off 5 bases at V and 3 bases at J, with 12 bases between the two ends. The CDR3 protein is CASRGNGGYEQYF. CDR3 coding DNA: TGCGCCAGCAGGGGTAACGGAGGCTACGAGCAGTACTTC.

This CDR3 reads CASSPTGPHETQYF. DNA for the CDR3: TGTGCCAGCAGCCCAACAGGGCCCCACGAGACCCAGTACTTC. The V and J genes are TRBV7-6 and TRBJ2-5; tentatively, D is TRBD1 (6 bases). The CDR3 is 14 residues long. V lost 5 bases and J 5 bases, leaving 15 bases between the germline ends. The germline CDR1 and CDR2 sequences are SGHVS and FNYEAQ.

V and J are TRBV20-1 and TRBJ2-7, with 10 bases that match TRBD2. The trim removed 5 bases at V and 4 bases at J, leaving 11 bases unmatched. The CDR3 has 15 residues. Germline assignment: CDR1 DFQATT and CDR2 SNEGSKA (reference sequence). The CDR3 here is CSAGGGLARSYEQYF. CDR3 DNA: TGCAGTGCTGGGGGGGGACTAGCGCGTTCGTACGAGCAGTACTTC.

As concerns this clonotype: The DNA is omitted, as the CDR3 cannot be located on it reliably, and the CDR3 follows TCRdb's listing. The chain combines TRBV7-9 with TRBJ2-5. Inclusive of both ends, the CDR3 amounts to 18 amino acids. CDR1 and CDR2 from the germline V gene are SEHNR and FQNEAQ (reference sequence). CDR3 residues: CASSKVSEGVFGSGTQYF.

The chain links TRBV5-1 to TRBJ2-7, with D possibly matching TRBD2 (6 bases). Germline CDR1 reads SGHRS; CDR2 reads YFSETQ. The CDR3 totals 14 residues. Trimming shortened V by 6 bases and J by 4 bases, and 17 bases separated the two germline ends. The CDR3 protein is CASTRGPGGYEQYF. Here the CDR3 DNA reads TGCGCCAGCACCCGAGGTCCCGGAGGGTACGAGCAGTACTTC. The full variable domain, its missing parts supplied by reference TRBV5-1 and TRBJ2-7, is KAGVTQTPRYLIKTRGQQVTLSCSPISGHRSVSWYQQTPGQGLQFLFEYFSETQRNKGNFPGRFSGRQFSNSRSEMNVSTLELGDSALYLCASTRGPGGYEQYFGPGTRLTVT.

By share, this clonotype counts as medium-sized. This rearrangement joins TRBV19 to TRBJ1-6, with 7 bases lining up with TRBD1. V lost 5 bases, J lost 14 bases, and 15 bases stayed unmatched. The CDR3 spans 15 residues. From germline, CDR1 is LNHDA and CDR2 SQIVND (reference sequence). This chain's CDR3 is CASSGSRDSFSALHF. The DNA for the CDR3 is TGTGCCAGTAGTGGGTCCCGGGACAGCTTCTCTGCCCTCCACTTT.

This clonotype has a handful of counts. The chain combines TRBV2 with TRBJ1-1; the D is unclear. Germline V lookup: CDR1 SNHLY, CDR2 FYNNEI. Trimming left V 3 bases short and J 0 bases short, with 8 bases between. The CDR3 has 14 amino acids. CDR3 in DNA: TGTGCCAGCAGTGAGCAGCGCATGAACACTGAAGCTTTCTTT. The encoded protein is CASSEQRMNTEAFF.

With respect to this clonotype: A clone one base away is much larger, so this may be a read error. The chain has TRBV6-1 and TRBJ1-4; 7 positions agree with TRBD1. CDR1 MNHNS and CDR2 SASEGT come from the germline V gene. This CDR3 spans 14 amino acids. V trimming: 6 bases; J trimming: 10 bases; junction bases outside the gene matches: 11. The DNA of the CDR3 is TGTGCCAGCAGCTACCCCGGGACAGAGGGAAAACTGTTTTTT. Its translation is CASSYPGTEGKLFF.

This clonotype appeared many times. V usage is TRBV27 and J usage is TRBJ2-3; the match to TRBD2 covers 8 bases. This CDR3 comprises 15 residues. Germline CDR1 is MNHEY and CDR2 is SMNVEV (reference sequence). V lost 3 bases and J lost 5; bases outside the gene matches: 7. For the CDR3, the DNA is TGTGCCAGCAGTTTTGGGACTAGGAAAGAAGATACGCAGTATTTT. Residues: CASSFGTRKEDTQYF.